The entry below gives a single T cell receptor (beta chain) sequence along with its context. In germline, CDR1 is SQVTM, CDR2 ANQGSEA. The CDR3 is 13 residues long. J was trimmed by 1 base and V by 7 bases; bases with no gene match: 3. Measured with immunoSEQ multiplex PCR; TCRdb has only the in-frame clones, and not every one. The sample carries 77,000 or so clones, about 84% recorded once. This record belongs to a study of OX40 agonist ivuxolimab in advanced cancers. Across the whole study: Patients received intravenous ivuxolimab every 2 weeks at 0.01 to 10 mg/kg.

J is TRBJ2-2 and V is TRBV29-1; 7 nucleotides line up with TRBD1. The starting material was CD4+ or CD8+ T cells sorted from blood, obtained in a trial of the OX40 agonist ivuxolimab. The origin of this receptor is an adult with an advanced solid tumor such as melanoma, head and neck, liver or kidney cancer. This CDR3 is CSARTGNTGELFF. CDR3 nucleotides: TGCAGCGCTCGGACAGGGAACACCGGGGAGCTGTTTTTT.